What follows is one T cell receptor (beta chain) and its context. Its recognized antigen is unknown. Per-base quality was not reported, and no clone a single base away is much larger than it. Graves' hyperthyroidism was defined as stable when no progression to ophthalmopathy occurred over 18 months of follow-up. Hyperthyroidism patients were newly diagnosed, had a disease duration of under 2 months, and were aged 18 to 65 years. Any patient with an uncontrolled infection, another autoimmune disease, pregnancy or lactation was excluded. Diagnoses were established on the basis of clinical symptoms, serum thyroxine and TRAb, thyroid ultrasound, and orbital computed tomography. PBMCs were separated from roughly 10 ml of fresh peripheral blood using Ficoll-Paque density gradient centrifugation. Total RNA was extracted using Trizol reagent, and RNA quality was assessed on an Agilent 2100 Bioanalyzer. TCR beta CDR3 regions were amplified from RNA transcripts. The first round of RT-PCR for the TCR CDR3 was performed with the HTBI primer set and the Qiagen OneStep RT-PCR kit. Libraries were constructed in a second round of multiplex PCR, after which size selection and purification were performed. Sequencing of the libraries was done on an Illumina HiSeq2000 using paired-end 100 bp reads. Concerning the study's data processing: SOAPnuke was used to process the raw data, removing reads that contained adapters or uncalled bases, had a mean Phred below 15, or lacked an exact match to the constant primer or identifier. High-quality paired reads were merged with COPE v1.2.5, and unique nucleotide sequences were defined as clonotypes. MiTCR v1.1 was used to align clonotypes to the IMGT TRBV, TRBD and TRBJ reference segments. The analysis included only V-J combinations with a frequency above 0.0001, which together covered 98% to 99.2% of the repertoires. The TCS score was defined as the ratio of F50 (clonal expansion) to E x V (chaos), calculated using BLOSUM62-based TCRdist between CDR3 peptides within each V-J. Welch's t-statistics and random forest reduced approximately 520 V-J features to roughly 13, which were used in a naive Bayes classifier (R e1071). TCRdb ran its own pipeline on the public reads, namely fastp trimming at Q25 and MiXCR clone calling, and kept in-frame beta chains. A single entry per CDR3 protein holds the most common genes and DNA from its merged rows. These V and J calls derive from TCRdb rather than the authors' analysis. The sample table contains 300,000 to 450,000 distinct CDR3 sequences; only one count was recorded for more than 20% of them. The ten biggest clones cover 70% to 75% of the sample.

This sample was taken from a study of T cells in Graves' hyperthyroidism and ophthalmopathy (dated by TCRdb to the late 2010s). For the wider study: Peripheral blood was collected at initial diagnosis, before any treatment. TCR Vbeta CDR3 sequencing of 135 peripheral blood samples (roughly 43 ophthalmopathy, 75 hyperthyroidism and approximately 17 progressor patients) is reported in the paper. The study also compared thyroid tissue and blood T-cell repertoires from a handful of Graves' hyperthyroidism patients. The 100 discovery patients were randomly divided into training and test sets at a 7:3 ratio. Whether ophthalmopathy could be predicted prospectively was tested in an independent validation cohort made up of under 20 hyperthyroidism patients plus 17 patients who later progressed to ophthalmopathy. To identify TCR V-J signatures that set the groups apart, the researchers used a discovery cohort of about a hundred patients, made up of about 44 with Graves' ophthalmopathy and 57 with stable Graves' hyperthyroidism. After sampling, hyperthyroidism patients received methimazole starting at 30 mg daily, and ophthalmopathy patients received high-dose intravenous methylprednisolone. Study-wide findings and limitations: A 13 V-J signature model separated ophthalmopathy from stable hyperthyroidism, with 87.88% sensitivity and about 81% specificity in cross-validation and 80%/75% in testing. No statistical method was used to set the sample size in advance, and investigators knew the group allocation. Most expanded thyroid clonotypes (frequency above 0.001) were also detected in blood, a finding suggesting that blood repertoires may reflect thyroid immune responses. During validation, the model predicted progression to ophthalmopathy a median of about 6.3 months ahead of onset, with almost 71% sensitivity and 72.22% specificity.

The sequence derives from a man in his forties or fifties with Graves' hyperthyroidism. The sample was blood.

The CDR3 region: CSARVAGGGAKNIQYF. The bases read TGCAGTGCTAGAGTGGCGGGGGGGGGGGCCAAAAACATTCAGTACTTC. The rearrangement joined TRBV20-1 to TRBJ2-4, with 9 middle bases fitting TRBD2. CDR1 DFQATT and CDR2 SNEGSKA are derived from the germline V gene (reference sequence). Spanning cysteine to phenylalanine, the CDR3 consists of 16 amino acids. The entry retains the CDR3 DNA only, 48 bases that are in frame from base 1. The V end gives up 1 base and the J end 1 base, leaving 5 bases in the junction not matched to a gene.